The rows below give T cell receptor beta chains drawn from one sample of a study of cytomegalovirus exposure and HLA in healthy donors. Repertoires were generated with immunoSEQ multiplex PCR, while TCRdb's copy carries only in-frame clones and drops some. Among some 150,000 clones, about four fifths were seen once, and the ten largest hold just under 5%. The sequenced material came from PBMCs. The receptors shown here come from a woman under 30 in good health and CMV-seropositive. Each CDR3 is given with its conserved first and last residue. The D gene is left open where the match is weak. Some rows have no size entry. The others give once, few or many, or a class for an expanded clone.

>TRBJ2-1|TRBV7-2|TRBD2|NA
CASSSSGGSSYNEQFF
TGTGCCAGCAGCTCTAGCGGGGGTAGCTCCTACAATGAGCAGTTCTTC
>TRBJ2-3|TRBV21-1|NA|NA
CASSSRVGVDTQYF
TGTGCCAGCAGCAGCAGGGTAGGAGTAGATACGCAGTATTTT
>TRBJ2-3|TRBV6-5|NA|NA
CASSYLGVRSDTQYF
TGTGCCAGCAGTTATTTAGGGGTGCGGTCGGATACGCAGTATTTT
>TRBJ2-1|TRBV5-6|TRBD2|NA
CASSLATSGGPYNEQFF
TGTGCCAGCAGCTTGGCGACTAGCGGGGGCCCCTACAATGAGCAGTTCTTC
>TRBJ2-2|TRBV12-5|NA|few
CASGAQRTGELFF
TGTGCTAGTGGTGCACAACGAACCGGGGAGCTGTTTTTT
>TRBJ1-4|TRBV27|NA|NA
CASSLAPVGANEKLFF
TGTGCCAGCAGTTTAGCCCCGGTAGGGGCGAATGAAAAACTGTTTTTT
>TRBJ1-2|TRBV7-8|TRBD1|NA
CASSFSGTGMYGYTF
TGTGCCAGCAGCTTTTCCGGGACAGGGATGTATGGCTACACCTTC
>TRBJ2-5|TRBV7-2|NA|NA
CASSLGPGLGQETQYF
TGTGCCAGCAGCTTAGGTCCGGGGTTGGGGCAAGAGACCCAGTACTTC
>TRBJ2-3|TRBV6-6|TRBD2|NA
CASIPSGEHTDTQYF
TGTGCCAGCATCCCTAGCGGGGAACACACAGATACGCAGTATTTT
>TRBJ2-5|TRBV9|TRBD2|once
CASSETGTSYQETQYF
TGTGCCAGCAGCGAGACCGGGACTAGCTACCAAGAGACCCAGTACTTC
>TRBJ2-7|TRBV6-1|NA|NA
CASTLTRISYEQYF
TGTGCCAGCACCCTGACAAGGATCTCCTACGAGCAGTACTTC
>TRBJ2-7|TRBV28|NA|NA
CASSLGLASPYEQYF
TGTGCCAGCAGTTTAGGGTTAGCTTCCCCCTACGAGCAGTACTTC
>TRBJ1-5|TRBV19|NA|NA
CASNRREQNQPQHF
TGTGCCAGTAATAGAAGGGAGCAGAATCAGCCCCAGCATTTT
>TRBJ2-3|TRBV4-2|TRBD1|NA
CASSHQQGRTDTQYF
TGTGCCAGCAGCCATCAACAGGGGCGGACAGATACGCAGTATTTT
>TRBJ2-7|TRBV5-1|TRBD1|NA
CASSVRDRGSEQYF
TGCGCCAGCAGCGTCCGGGACAGGGGAAGCGAGCAGTACTTC
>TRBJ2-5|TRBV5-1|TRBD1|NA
CASSPRTGAGETQYF
TGCGCCAGCAGCCCCCGGACAGGGGCAGGAGAGACCCAGTACTTC
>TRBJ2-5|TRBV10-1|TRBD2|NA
CASRLAEETQYF
TGCGCCAGCAGGCTAGCGGAAGAGACCCAGTACTTC
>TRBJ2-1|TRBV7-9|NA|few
CASSLGGGIGENEQFF
TGTGCCAGCAGCTTAGGTGGGGGGATCGGAGAGAATGAGCAGTTCTTC
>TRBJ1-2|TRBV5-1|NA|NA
CASSLGAPNYGYTF
TGCGCCAGCAGCTTGGGAGCTCCTAACTATGGCTACACCTTC
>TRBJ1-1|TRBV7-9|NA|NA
CASSLSAVNTEAFF
TGTGCCAGCAGCTTAAGTGCGGTGAACACTGAAGCTTTCTTT
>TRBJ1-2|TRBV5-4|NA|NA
CASSLKGGSGGYTF
TGTGCCAGCAGCTTGAAGGGGGGGTCGGGAGGCTACACCTTC
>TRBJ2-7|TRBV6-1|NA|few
CASSEGLGALYEQYF
TGTGCCAGCAGTGAAGGGTTGGGGGCCTTATACGAGCAGTACTTC
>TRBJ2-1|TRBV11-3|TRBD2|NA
CASSLYSGEAYNEQFF
TGTGCCAGCAGCTTATATAGCGGGGAAGCCTACAATGAGCAGTTCTTC
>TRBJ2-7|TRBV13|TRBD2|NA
CASSLGLAGAGGEQYF
TGTGCCAGCAGCTTAGGCCTAGCGGGGGCCGGCGGGGAGCAGTACTTC
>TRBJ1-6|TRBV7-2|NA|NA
CASSFPGGSPLHF
TGTGCCAGCAGCTTCCCTGGCGGTTCACCCCTCCACTTT
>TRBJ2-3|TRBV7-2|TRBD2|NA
CASSPPTSGNTDTQYF
TGTGCCAGCAGCCCCCCGACTAGCGGAAACACAGATACGCAGTATTTT
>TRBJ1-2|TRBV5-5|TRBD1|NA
CASSLLRDRVVFGYTF
TGTGCCAGCAGCTTACTCCGCGACAGGGTTGTTTTCGGCTACACCTTC
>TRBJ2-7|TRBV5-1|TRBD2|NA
CASRQTSGGNYEQYF
TGCGCCAGCAGACAAACTAGCGGGGGGAACTACGAGCAGTACTTC
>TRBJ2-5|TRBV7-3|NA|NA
CASSPASLGETQYF
TGTGCCAGCAGCCCAGCTAGCCTAGGAGAGACCCAGTACTTC
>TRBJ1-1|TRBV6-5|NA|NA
CASRQQGNTEAFF
TGTGCCAGCAGGCAACAGGGAAACACTGAAGCTTTCTTT
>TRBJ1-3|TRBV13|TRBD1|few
CASSLEGQGDNTIYF
TGTGCCAGCAGCTTAGAGGGACAGGGGGACAACACCATATATTTT
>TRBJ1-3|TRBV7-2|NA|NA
CASSRQTARLENTIYF
TGTGCCAGCAGCCGCCAGACAGCCCGTCTTGAAAACACCATATATTTT
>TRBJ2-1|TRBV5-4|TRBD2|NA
CASSLSGGAYEQFF
TGTGCCAGCAGCCTTAGCGGGGGGGCTTATGAGCAGTTCTTC
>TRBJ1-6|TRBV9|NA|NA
CASSASTEPEGSPLHF
TGTGCCAGCAGCGCAAGTACAGAGCCAGAGGGTTCACCCCTCCACTTT
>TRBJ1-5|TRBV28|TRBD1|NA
CASSPGQGVDQPQHF
TGTGCCAGCAGCCCTGGACAGGGGGTGGATCAGCCCCAGCATTTT
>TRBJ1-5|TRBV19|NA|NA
CASSITGNQPQHF
TGTGCCAGTAGTATTACAGGGAATCAGCCCCAGCATTTT
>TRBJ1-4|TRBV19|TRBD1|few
CASSTDRQGTNEKLFF
TGTGCCAGTAGTACCGACAGACAGGGAACTAATGAAAAACTGTTTTTT
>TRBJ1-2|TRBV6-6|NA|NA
CASQVSQGVDYGYTF
TGTGCCAGCCAAGTTAGTCAAGGAGTCGACTATGGCTACACCTTC
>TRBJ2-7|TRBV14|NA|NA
CASSPSRVEQYF
TGTGCCAGCAGCCCGAGTCGGGTCGAGCAGTACTTC
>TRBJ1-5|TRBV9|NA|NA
CASSVEGGRQPQHF
TGTGCCAGCAGCGTAGAGGGGGGGCGGCAGCCCCAGCATTTT
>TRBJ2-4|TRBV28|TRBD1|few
CASSLGDRVGITKNIQYF
TGTGCCAGCAGTTTGGGGGACAGGGTCGGGATAACCAAAAACATTCAGTACTTC
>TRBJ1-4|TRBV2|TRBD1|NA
CASSLDRGAEKLFF
TGTGCCAGCAGCCTGGACAGGGGAGCTGAAAAACTGTTTTTT
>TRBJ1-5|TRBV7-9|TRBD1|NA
CASSLSGTESNQPQHF
TGTGCCAGCAGCTTATCCGGGACAGAGAGCAATCAGCCCCAGCATTTT
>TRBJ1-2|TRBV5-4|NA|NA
CASSLARGANYGYTF
TGTGCCAGCAGCCTCGCACGGGGGGCTAACTATGGCTACACCTTC
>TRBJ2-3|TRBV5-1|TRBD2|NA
CASSLASGGARDTQYF
TGCGCCAGCAGCTTGGCTAGCGGGGGGGCACGAGATACGCAGTATTTT
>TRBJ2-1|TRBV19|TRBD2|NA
CASGGAWNEQFF
TGTGCCAGCGGGGGGGCTTGGAATGAGCAGTTCTTC
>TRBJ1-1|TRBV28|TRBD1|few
CASSLRGGDRGRTEAFF
TGTGCCAGCAGCCTTAGAGGAGGGGACAGGGGGCGGACTGAAGCTTTCTTT
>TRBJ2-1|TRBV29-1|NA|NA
CSVDSGNSYNEQFF
TGCAGCGTTGATTCCGGGAACTCCTACAATGAGCAGTTCTTC
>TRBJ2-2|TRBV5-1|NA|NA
CASSLDVGARITGELFF
TGCGCCAGCAGCTTGGATGTGGGGGCGAGAATAACCGGGGAGCTGTTTTTT
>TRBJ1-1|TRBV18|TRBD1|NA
CASSIDRVAEAFF
TGTGCCAGCTCAATCGACAGGGTTGCTGAAGCTTTCTTT
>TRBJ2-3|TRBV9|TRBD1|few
CASGQGASTDTQYF
TGTGCCAGCGGACAGGGGGCGTCGACAGATACGCAGTATTTT
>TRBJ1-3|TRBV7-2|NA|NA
CASSLQATQGSGNTIYF
TGTGCCAGCAGCCTACAGGCAACGCAGGGCTCTGGAAACACCATATATTTT
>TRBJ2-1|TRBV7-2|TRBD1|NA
CASSEQGAVYNEQFF
TGTGCCAGCAGCGAACAGGGGGCGGTCTACAATGAGCAGTTCTTC
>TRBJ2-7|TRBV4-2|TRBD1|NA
CASSQEKGTVSYEQYF
TGTGCCAGCAGCCAAGAGAAGGGGACAGTGTCCTACGAGCAGTACTTC
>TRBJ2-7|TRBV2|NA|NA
CASSATGEQYF
TGTGCCAGCAGCGCCACGGGTGAGCAGTACTTC
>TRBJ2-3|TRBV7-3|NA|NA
CASSLNRGSTDTQYF
TGTGCCAGCAGCTTAAATCGGGGGAGCACAGATACGCAGTATTTT
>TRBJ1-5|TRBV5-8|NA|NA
CASSWGVGPQHF
TGTGCCAGCAGCTGGGGGGTCGGGCCCCAGCATTTT
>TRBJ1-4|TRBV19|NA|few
CASSPRTDRPEKLFF
TGTGCCAGTAGTCCACGGACAGATCGACCTGAAAAACTGTTTTTT
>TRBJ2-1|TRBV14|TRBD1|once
CASSQKAGQGPYNEQFF
TGTGCCAGCAGCCAAAAAGCAGGACAGGGGCCCTACAATGAGCAGTTCTTC
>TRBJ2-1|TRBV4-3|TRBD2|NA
CASSSLAGGPDEQFF
TGCGCCAGCAGCTCACTAGCGGGGGGGCCCGATGAGCAGTTCTTC